Listed below are T cell receptor beta chains from one sample, sequenced in a study of blood T cell repertoires in COVID-19. Generated by immunoSEQ multiplex PCR, the TCRdb table keeps only in-frame clones and is missing some. This table holds some 260,000 clones, 88% found once. The sample taken for sequencing was peripheral blood. These receptors originate from a woman aged 25 to 39 with acute or convalescent COVID-19. CDR3s include the opening cysteine and the closing phenylalanine or tryptophan. D genes are given only for firm matches. Size is stated for part of the rows, as once, few or many counts, or as a class when the clone is expanded.

j_call d_call v_call clone_size cdr3_aa cdr3_nt
TRBJ1-1 . TRBV7-2 few CASSLTTRGGAEAFF TGTGCCAGCAGCTTAACTACCCGGGGGGGCGCTGAAGCTTTCTTT
TRBJ2-7 . TRBV7-8 . CASSLVDEQYF TGTGCCAGCAGCTTAGTCGACGAGCAGTACTTC
TRBJ1-1 . TRBV27 few CASSFTPNGATEAFF TGTGCCAGCAGTTTCACACCTAATGGGGCCACTGAAGCTTTCTTT
TRBJ1-2 . TRBV6-5 . CASSYSPGAGYGYTF TGTGCCAGCAGTTACTCACCAGGGGCGGGCTATGGCTACACCTTC
TRBJ2-3 TRBD1 TRBV5-1 . CASSSMQGADTQYF TGCGCCAGCAGCTCGATGCAGGGGGCAGATACGCAGTATTTT
TRBJ2-3 TRBD1 TRBV19 . CASSKDRVPVF TGTGCCAGTAGTAAGGACAGGGTACCTGTTTTT
TRBJ1-5 TRBD1 TRBV23-1 . CARNQGAPGHF TGCGCCAGGAATCAGGGGGCCCCAGGGCATTTT
TRBJ1-3 . TRBV30 . CAWSVTQRNTIYF TGTGCCTGGAGTGTAACACAGCGAAACACCATATATTTT
TRBJ2-3 . TRBV6-4 . CASSDRARRAVDTQYF TGTGCCAGCAGTGACCGAGCGAGGAGGGCCGTAGATACGCAGTATTTT
TRBJ2-3 . TRBV29-1 . CSVVGGGDTQYF TGCAGCGTTGTTGGGGGCGGAGATACGCAGTATTTT
TRBJ1-1 TRBD1 TRBV5-8 . CASSSGQGNEAFF TGTGCCAGCAGCTCCGGACAGGGTAATGAAGCTTTCTTT
TRBJ2-5 . TRBV5-4 . CASSFRQKETQYF TGTGCCAGCAGCTTTCGACAAAAAGAGACCCAGTACTTC
TRBJ2-7 TRBD2 TRBV27 . CASSPPGLAGPYEQYF TGTGCCAGCAGTCCCCCCGGGCTAGCGGGGCCCTACGAGCAGTACTTC
TRBJ2-3 TRBD1 TRBV10-3 . CAISGTGGHTDTQYF TGTGCCATCAGTGGAACAGGGGGCCACACAGATACGCAGTATTTT
TRBJ1-2 . TRBV29-1 . CSVRKTANYGYTF TGCAGCGTTCGGAAGACAGCTAACTATGGCTACACCTTC
TRBJ1-4 . TRBV29-1 . CSAMTATNEKLFF TGCAGCGCCATGACAGCAACTAATGAAAAACTGTTTTTT
TRBJ2-2 . TRBV9 . CASSVADRLNTGELFF TGTGCCAGCAGCGTAGCTGATAGACTAAACACCGGGGAGCTGTTTTTT
TRBJ1-2 TRBD1 TRBV7-9 . CASRSGQGSGYTF TGTGCCAGCAGGTCAGGACAGGGGTCTGGCTACACCTTC
TRBJ2-6 TRBD1 TRBV24-1 . CATSRTGSGANVLTF TGTGCCACCAGCCGGACAGGGTCTGGGGCCAACGTCCTGACTTTC
TRBJ2-2 TRBD2 TRBV9 once CASSDGLAGAGTGELFF TGTGCCAGCAGCGACGGACTAGCGGGAGCCGGCACCGGGGAGCTGTTTTTT
TRBJ2-1 TRBD2 TRBV5-4 . CASSLDLAGTYNEQFF TGTGCCAGCAGCTTGGATCTAGCGGGAACCTACAATGAGCAGTTCTTC
TRBJ1-5 . TRBV5-5 . CASSLQGRQPQHF TGTGCCAGCAGCTTGCAGGGGCGGCAGCCCCAGCATTTT
TRBJ2-5 TRBD1 TRBV2 . CASRDPADREETQYF TGTGCCAGCAGAGACCCGGCGGACAGGGAAGAGACCCAGTACTTC
TRBJ2-1 . TRBV10-1 . CASRDSGQYNEQFF TGCGCCAGCAGGGATAGCGGACAATACAATGAGCAGTTCTTC
TRBJ1-1 . TRBV7-2 . CASSGRTFVTEAFF TGTGCCAGCAGCGGACGGACTTTTGTTACTGAAGCTTTCTTT
TRBJ2-1 . TRBV30 . CAWSDGNEQFF TGTGCCTGGAGTGACGGCAATGAGCAGTTCTTC
TRBJ2-7 TRBD2 TRBV6-2/TRBV6-3 few CASSRTAGVQEQYF TGTGCCAGCAGTCGGACGGCGGGAGTTCAAGAGCAGTACTTC
TRBJ2-7 TRBD1 TRBV10-1 . CARQPPGQGSNSYEQYF TGCGCCCGCCAACCTCCGGGACAGGGGTCGAACTCCTACGAGCAGTACTTC
TRBJ2-7 TRBD2 TRBV4-1 . CASSQEEGSGRAYEQYF TGCGCCAGCAGCCAAGAAGAAGGAAGCGGGAGGGCCTATGAGCAGTACTTC
TRBJ2-7 . TRBV19 few CASSTSGAYEQYF TGTGCCAGTAGTACCAGCGGAGCCTACGAGCAGTACTTC
TRBJ2-1 . TRBV24-1 . CATSVPGGSHNEQFF TGTGCCACCAGTGTCCCCGGGGGATCACACAATGAGCAGTTCTTC
TRBJ2-7 . TRBV25-1 . CASSALRHSTVQYF TGTGCCAGCAGTGCTCTCCGTCATTCTACGGTGCAGTACTTC
TRBJ1-6 TRBD1 TRBV11-3 . CASSPRTGFDSPLHF TGTGCCAGCAGCCCACGGACAGGGTTTGATTCACCCCTCCACTTT
TRBJ1-3 . TRBV19 . CASSPPSSGNTIYF TGTGCCAGTAGTCCGCCGAGCTCTGGAAACACCATATATTTT
TRBJ2-3 TRBD2 TRBV9 . CASSVGGGRTDTQYF TGTGCCAGCAGCGTAGGCGGGGGGAGGACAGATACGCAGTATTTT
TRBJ2-1 TRBD1 TRBV14 . CASSPGTGGANEQFF TGTGCCAGCAGCCCAGGGACAGGGGGGGCCAATGAGCAGTTCTTC
TRBJ1-6 . TRBV6-1 . CASNSRARGSPLHF TGTGCCAGCAATTCCAGGGCCCGCGGTTCACCCCTCCACTTT
TRBJ1-2 TRBD1 TRBV18 . CASSPGDRSDYGYTF TGTGCCAGCTCACCGGGGGACAGGAGCGACTATGGCTACACCTTC
TRBJ2-7 TRBD2 TRBV7-8 once CASSSALAGDPYEQYF TGTGCCAGCAGCTCTGCCCTAGCGGGAGACCCCTACGAGCAGTACTTC
TRBJ2-1 TRBD2 TRBV6-1 few CASSELAGGPNEQFF TGTGCCAGCAGTGAACTAGCGGGAGGGCCCAATGAGCAGTTCTTC
TRBJ1-2 TRBD1 TRBV19 few CASSIGGTGGDGYTF TGTGCCAGTAGTATCGGTGGGACAGGGGGCGATGGCTACACCTTC
TRBJ1-4 TRBD1 TRBV27 . CASSSTGGADEKLFF TGTGCCAGCAGTTCTACAGGGGGCGCCGATGAAAAACTGTTTTTT
TRBJ2-5 . TRBV10-3 . CAILEGPGETQYF TGTGCCATACTAGAAGGGCCAGGAGAGACCCAGTACTTC
TRBJ1-2 . TRBV13 . CASSLGGQLVDGYTF TGTGCCAGCAGCTTAGGCGGACAGTTGGTCGATGGCTACACCTTC
TRBJ2-1 TRBD2 TRBV3-1/TRBV3-2 . CASSPGLALSSYNEQFF TGTGCCAGCAGCCCGGGACTAGCACTGAGCTCCTACAATGAGCAGTTCTTC
TRBJ1-5 TRBD1 TRBV30 few CAWRGQGYNQPQHF TGTGCCTGGAGGGGACAGGGGTACAATCAGCCCCAGCATTTT
TRBJ2-2 . TRBV3-1/TRBV3-2 . CASSQGATGELFF TGTGCCAGCAGCCAAGGGGCTACCGGGGAGCTGTTTTTT
TRBJ2-2 . TRBV19 . CASSFGTSNTGELFF TGTGCCAGTAGCTTCGGGACTTCGAACACCGGGGAGCTGTTTTTT
TRBJ2-5 TRBD2 TRBV5-1 . CASSLGSWRESEETQYF TGCGCCAGCAGCTTGGGGTCGTGGCGGGAGAGTGAAGAGACCCAGTACTTC
TRBJ2-1 . TRBV5-6 . CASSPRYNEQFF TGTGCCAGCAGCCCGAGGTACAATGAGCAGTTCTTC
TRBJ2-2 . TRBV2 once CASSRDIGELFF TGTGCCAGCAGCAGGGATATCGGGGAGCTGTTTTTT
TRBJ1-3 . TRBV19 . CASRLTQGAGNTIYF TGTGCCAGTAGGCTGACACAGGGAGCTGGAAACACCATATATTTT
TRBJ2-2 . TRBV6-5 . CASSPWGENTGELFF TGTGCCAGCAGTCCCTGGGGGGAGAACACCGGGGAGCTGTTTTTT
TRBJ1-2 . TRBV19 . CASSIVKAASTYGYGYTF TGTGCCAGTAGTATAGTTAAGGCGGCAAGCACCTATGGTTATGGCTACACCTTC
TRBJ2-7 TRBD2 TRBV5-1 . CASLAAPGGSGEQYF TGCGCCAGTCTAGCAGCCCCCGGCGGGAGTGGCGAGCAGTACTTC